This TCR beta chain was sequenced for a study of CD8+ T cells in alopecia areata. Study-level information: The study gave treated patients oral tofacitinib at 5 to 10 mg twice daily. Tofacitinib therapy took 6 to 18 months; 6 months off drug came after.

Investigators isolated RNA and reverse transcribed it into cDNA to act as the sequencing template. Clones were sequenced by immunoSEQ multiplex PCR, and TCRdb holds only the in-frame ones, with some missing. This sample has around 250,000 clones, with roughly two thirds found just once. From germline, CDR1 is SGHAT and CDR2 FQNNGV. CDR3 size: 15 residues. Germline trimming cut 5 bases from V and 1 base from J; bases unmatched to any gene: 4. About this clone: Its cognate antigen is unknown.

Study conclusions and caveats: An increase in clonality over normal scalp was evident in lesional scalp, especially alopecia totalis/universalis.

The sorting of PBMCs gave CD4+ and CD8+ T cells. This clonotype originated in a human donor with alopecia areata. This rearrangement joins TRBV11-2 to TRBJ2-7; 11 bases align to TRBD1. The specimen was CD4+ T cells sorted from blood, collected at week 0. The CDR3 region is CASSPRDRGSYEQYF. The CDR3 nucleotides read TGTGCCAGCAGCCCCCGGGACAGGGGGTCCTACGAGCAGTACTTC. The variable domain in full, completed from reference TRBV11-2 and TRBJ2-7, reads EAGVAQSPRYKIIEKRQSVAFWCNPISGHATLYWYQQILGQGPKLLIQFQNNGVVDDSQLPKDRFSAERLKGVDSTLKIQPAKLEDSAVYLCASSPRDRGSYEQYFGPGTRLTVT.